The clone carrying this TCR beta chain came up a few times. What it binds is not known. This sample was included in a study of T cells in Graves' hyperthyroidism and ophthalmopathy. General study results and limits: Before onset, by a median of approximately 5.9 months, the model predicted ophthalmopathy.

Graves' hyperthyroidism showing no ophthalmopathy progression within 18 months was considered stable. Per germline, CDR1 SEHNR and CDR2 FQNEAQ (reference sequence). The CDR3 spans 15 residues. V lost 4 bases to trimming and J lost 8 bases; unmatched junction nucleotides: 7. The source material, RNA transcripts, was used to amplify TCR beta CDR3 regions. Carried out on the TCR CDR3, a first-round RT-PCR used the HTBI primer set. TCRdb independently ran MiXCR on the multiplex PCR reads; one entry per CDR3 protein. The table records around 440,000 distinct CDR3 sequences, around 14% of them present only once.

This clonotype was obtained from a young woman with Graves' hyperthyroidism. V gene TRBV7-9 combines with J gene TRBJ2-1, with 11 bases matching TRBD2. Sequenced material: blood. In DNA form, the CDR3 reads TGTGCCAGCAGCTCTAGCGGGGGGCGATTGGATGAGCAGTTCTTC. Encoded protein: CASSSSGGRLDEQFF.